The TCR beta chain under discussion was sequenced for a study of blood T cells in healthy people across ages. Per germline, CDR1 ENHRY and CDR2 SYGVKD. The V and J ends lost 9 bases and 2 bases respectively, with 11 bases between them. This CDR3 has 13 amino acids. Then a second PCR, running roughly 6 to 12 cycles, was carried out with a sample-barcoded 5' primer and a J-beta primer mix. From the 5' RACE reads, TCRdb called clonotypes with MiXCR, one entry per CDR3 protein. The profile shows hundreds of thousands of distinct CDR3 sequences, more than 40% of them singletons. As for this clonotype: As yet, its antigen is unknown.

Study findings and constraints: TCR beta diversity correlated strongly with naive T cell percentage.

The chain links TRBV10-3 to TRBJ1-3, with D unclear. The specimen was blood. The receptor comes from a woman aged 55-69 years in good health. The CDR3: CAISLEAGNTIYF. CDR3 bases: TGTGCCATTTCATTGGAGGCTGGAAACACCATATATTTT.